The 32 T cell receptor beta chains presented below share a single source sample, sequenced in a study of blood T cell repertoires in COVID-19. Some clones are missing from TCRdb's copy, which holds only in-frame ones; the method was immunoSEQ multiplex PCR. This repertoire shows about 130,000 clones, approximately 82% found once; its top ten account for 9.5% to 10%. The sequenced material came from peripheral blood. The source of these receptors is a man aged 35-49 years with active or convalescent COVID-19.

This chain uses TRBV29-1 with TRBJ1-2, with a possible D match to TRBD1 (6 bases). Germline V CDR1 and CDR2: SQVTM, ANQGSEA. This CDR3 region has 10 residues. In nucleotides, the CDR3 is TGCAGTGACGGACAGTATGGCTACACCTTC. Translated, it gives CSDGQYGYTF.

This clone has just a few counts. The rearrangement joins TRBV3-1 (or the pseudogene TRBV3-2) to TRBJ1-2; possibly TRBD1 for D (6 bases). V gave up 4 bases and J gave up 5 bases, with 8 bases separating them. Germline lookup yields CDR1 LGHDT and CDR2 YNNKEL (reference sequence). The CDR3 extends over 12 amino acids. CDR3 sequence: CASSPQGYGYTF. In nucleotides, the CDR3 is TGTGCCAGCAGCCCACAGGGATATGGCTACACCTTC.

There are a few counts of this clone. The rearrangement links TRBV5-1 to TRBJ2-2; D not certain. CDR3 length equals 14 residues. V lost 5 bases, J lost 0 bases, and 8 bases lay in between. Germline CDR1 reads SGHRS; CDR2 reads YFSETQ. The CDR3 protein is CASRELTNTGELFF. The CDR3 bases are TGCGCCAGCAGGGAGCTCACGAACACCGGGGAGCTGTTTTTT.

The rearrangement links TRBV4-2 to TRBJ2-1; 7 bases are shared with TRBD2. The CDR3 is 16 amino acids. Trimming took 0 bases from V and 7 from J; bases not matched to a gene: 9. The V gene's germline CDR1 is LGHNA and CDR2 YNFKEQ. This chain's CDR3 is CASSQDRASGRNEQFF. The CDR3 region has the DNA TGTGCCAGCAGCCAAGACAGGGCTAGCGGAAGGAATGAGCAGTTCTTC.

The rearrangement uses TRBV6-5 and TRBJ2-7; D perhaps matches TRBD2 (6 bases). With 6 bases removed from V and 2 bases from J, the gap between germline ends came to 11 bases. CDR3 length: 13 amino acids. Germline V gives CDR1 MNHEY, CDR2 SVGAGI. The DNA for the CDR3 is TGTGCCAGCAGAGGGACTCATACCTACGAGCAGTACTTC. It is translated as CASRGTHTYEQYF.

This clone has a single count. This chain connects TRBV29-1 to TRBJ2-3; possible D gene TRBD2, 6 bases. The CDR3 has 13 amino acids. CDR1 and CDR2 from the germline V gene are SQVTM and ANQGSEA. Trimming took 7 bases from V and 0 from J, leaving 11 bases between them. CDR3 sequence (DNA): TGCAGCGGCGGGACTTCTAGCACAGATACGCAGTATTTT. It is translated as CSGGTSSTDTQYF.

CDR3 residues: CASSPTGTHNQPQHF. In DNA, the CDR3 is TGTGCCAGCAGTCCCACCGGGACACACAATCAGCCCCAGCATTTT. The V gene is TRBV6-5, the J gene TRBJ1-5; tentative D call: TRBD1 (6 bases). Germline values: CDR1 MNHEY, CDR2 SVGAGI. The ends were cut back, 5 bases at V and 3 bases at J, with 14 bases in the middle. This CDR3 contains 15 residues.

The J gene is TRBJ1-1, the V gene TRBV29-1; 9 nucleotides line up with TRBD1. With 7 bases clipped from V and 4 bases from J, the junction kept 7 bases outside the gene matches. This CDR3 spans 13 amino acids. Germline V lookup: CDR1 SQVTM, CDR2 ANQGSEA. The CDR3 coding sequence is TGCAGCGCCCGGGACAGGGAGGGCACTGAAGCTTTCTTT. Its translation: CSARDREGTEAFF.

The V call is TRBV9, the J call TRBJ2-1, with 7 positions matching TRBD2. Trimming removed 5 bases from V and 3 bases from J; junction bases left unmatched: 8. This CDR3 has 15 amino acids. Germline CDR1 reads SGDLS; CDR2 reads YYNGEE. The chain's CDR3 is CASSPRLASYNEQFF. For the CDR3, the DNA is TGTGCCAGCAGTCCTAGACTAGCTAGCTACAATGAGCAGTTCTTC.

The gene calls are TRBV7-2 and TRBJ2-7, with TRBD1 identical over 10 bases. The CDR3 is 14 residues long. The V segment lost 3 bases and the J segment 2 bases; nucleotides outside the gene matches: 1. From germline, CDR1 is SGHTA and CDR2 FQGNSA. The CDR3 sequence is CASSFGTGAYEQYF. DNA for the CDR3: TGTGCCAGCAGCTTCGGGACAGGGGCCTACGAGCAGTACTTC. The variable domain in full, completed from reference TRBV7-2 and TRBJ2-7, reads GAGVSQSPSNKVTEKGKDVELRCDPISGHTALYWYRQSLGQGLEFLIYFQGNSAPDKSGLPSDRFSAERTGGSVSTLTIQRTQQEDSAVYLCASSFGTGAYEQYFGPGTRLTVT.

The CDR3 sequence is CASSRQINEKLFF. The CDR3 DNA sequence: TGTGCCAGCAGTCGACAGATCAATGAAAAACTGTTTTTT. V and J are TRBV12-3 or TRBV12-4 and TRBJ1-4, with TRBD1 as a possible D gene (5 bases). Trimming shortened V by 5 bases and J by 5 bases, and 9 bases separated the two germline ends. CDR3 length equals 13 residues.

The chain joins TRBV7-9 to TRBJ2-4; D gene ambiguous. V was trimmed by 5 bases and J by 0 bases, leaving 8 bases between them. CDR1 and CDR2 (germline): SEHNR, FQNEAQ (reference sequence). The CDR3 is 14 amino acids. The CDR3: CASSGTLAKNIQYF. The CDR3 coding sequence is TGTGCCAGCAGCGGCACCCTAGCCAAAAACATTCAGTACTTC.

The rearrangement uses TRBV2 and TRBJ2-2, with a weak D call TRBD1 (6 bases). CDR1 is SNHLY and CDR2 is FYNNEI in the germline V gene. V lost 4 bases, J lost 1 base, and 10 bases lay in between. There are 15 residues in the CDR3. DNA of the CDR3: TGTGCCAGCAGTGTTGTGACAGGGAACACCGGGGAGCTGTTTTTT. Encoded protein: CASSVVTGNTGELFF.

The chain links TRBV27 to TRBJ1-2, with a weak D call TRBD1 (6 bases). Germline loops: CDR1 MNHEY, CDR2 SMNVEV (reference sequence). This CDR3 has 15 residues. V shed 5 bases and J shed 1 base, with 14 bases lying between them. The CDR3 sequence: CASSGTPAGNYGYTF. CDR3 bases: TGTGCCAGCAGTGGGACACCAGCAGGTAACTATGGCTACACCTTC.

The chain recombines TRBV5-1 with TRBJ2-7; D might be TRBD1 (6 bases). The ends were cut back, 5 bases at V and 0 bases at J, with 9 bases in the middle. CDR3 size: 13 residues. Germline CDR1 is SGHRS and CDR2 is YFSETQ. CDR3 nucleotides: TGCGCCAGCAGTCGGGACAACTCCTACGAGCAGTACTTC. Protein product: CASSRDNSYEQYF.

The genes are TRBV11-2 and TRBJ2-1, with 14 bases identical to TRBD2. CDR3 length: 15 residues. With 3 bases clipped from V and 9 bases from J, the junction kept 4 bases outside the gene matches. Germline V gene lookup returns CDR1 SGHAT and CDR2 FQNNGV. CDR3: CASSLGLAGVLEQFF. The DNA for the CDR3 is TGTGCCAGCAGCTTGGGACTAGCGGGGGTTCTTGAGCAGTTCTTC.

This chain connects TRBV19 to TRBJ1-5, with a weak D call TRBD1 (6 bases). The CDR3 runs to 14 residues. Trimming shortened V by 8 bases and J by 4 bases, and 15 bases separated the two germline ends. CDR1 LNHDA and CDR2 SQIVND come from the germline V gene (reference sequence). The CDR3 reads CASRDKVPNQPQHF. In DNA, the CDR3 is TGTGCCAGTCGGGACAAGGTACCTAATCAGCCCCAGCATTTT.

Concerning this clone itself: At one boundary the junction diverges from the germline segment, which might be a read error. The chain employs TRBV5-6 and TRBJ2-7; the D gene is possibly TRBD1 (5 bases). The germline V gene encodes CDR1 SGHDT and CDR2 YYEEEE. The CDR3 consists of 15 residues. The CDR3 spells CASSLLVGVSNEQYF. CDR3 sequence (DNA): TGTGCCAGCAGCTTGTTGGTAGGGGTCTCCAACGAGCAGTACTTC.

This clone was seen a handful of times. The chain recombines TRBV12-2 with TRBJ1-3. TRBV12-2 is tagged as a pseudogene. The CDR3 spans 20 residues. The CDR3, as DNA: TGTGCAAGTCGCTTACTACACCCCAGGAGGGGCGTTTTCTCTGGAAACACCATATATTTT. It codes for CASRLLHPRRGVFSGNTIYF.

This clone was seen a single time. CDR3 DNA: TGTGCCTGGAGCGGACAGGGGCTAGGGCCCCAGCATTTT. The encoded protein is CAWSGQGLGPQHF. This rearrangement joins TRBV30 to TRBJ1-5; 9 bases are shared with TRBD1. Germline CDR1 and CDR2: GTSNPN and SVGIG (reference sequence). This CDR3 comprises 13 residues. The trim removed 3 bases at V and 9 bases at J, leaving 6 bases unmatched.

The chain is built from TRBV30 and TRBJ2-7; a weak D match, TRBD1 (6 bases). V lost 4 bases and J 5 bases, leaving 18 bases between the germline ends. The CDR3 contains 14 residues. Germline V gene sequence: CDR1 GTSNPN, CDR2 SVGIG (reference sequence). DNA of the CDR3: TGTGCCTGGACCCTACAGGGTTCTTTTCACGAGCAGTACTTC. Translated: CAWTLQGSFHEQYF.

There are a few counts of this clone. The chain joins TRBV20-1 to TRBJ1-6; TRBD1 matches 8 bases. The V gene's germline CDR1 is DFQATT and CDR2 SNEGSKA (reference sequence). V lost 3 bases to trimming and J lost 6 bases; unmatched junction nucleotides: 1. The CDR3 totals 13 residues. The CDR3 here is CSASGQGNSPLHF. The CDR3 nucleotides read TGCAGTGCTAGTGGACAGGGTAATTCACCCCTCCACTTT.

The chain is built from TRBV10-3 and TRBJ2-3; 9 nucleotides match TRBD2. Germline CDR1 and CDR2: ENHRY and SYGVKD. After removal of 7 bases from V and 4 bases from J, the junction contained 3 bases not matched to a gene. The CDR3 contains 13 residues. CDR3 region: CAITAGGADTQYF. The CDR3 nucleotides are TGTGCCATCACAGCGGGGGGAGCAGATACGCAGTATTTT.

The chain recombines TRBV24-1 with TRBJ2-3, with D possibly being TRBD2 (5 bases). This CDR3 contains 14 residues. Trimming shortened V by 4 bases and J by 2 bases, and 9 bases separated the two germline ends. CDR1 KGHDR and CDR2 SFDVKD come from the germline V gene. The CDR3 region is CATSDPDFTDTQYF. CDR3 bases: TGTGCCACCAGTGACCCGGACTTCACAGATACGCAGTATTTT.

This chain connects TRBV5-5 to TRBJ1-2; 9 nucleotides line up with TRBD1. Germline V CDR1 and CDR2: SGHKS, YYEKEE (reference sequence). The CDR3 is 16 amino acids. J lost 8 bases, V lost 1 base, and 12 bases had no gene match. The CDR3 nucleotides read TGTGCCAGCAGCTTGATTTTTGGGACAGGGATGGGAGGCTACACCTTC. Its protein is CASSLIFGTGMGGYTF.

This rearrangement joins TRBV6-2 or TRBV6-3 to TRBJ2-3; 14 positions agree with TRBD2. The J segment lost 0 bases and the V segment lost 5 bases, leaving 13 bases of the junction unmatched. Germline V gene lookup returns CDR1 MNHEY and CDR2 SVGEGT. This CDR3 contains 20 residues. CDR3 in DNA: TGTGCCAGCAGTCCCATGCGAGGGACTAGCGGGGGCGCTAGCACAGATACGCAGTATTTT. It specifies CASSPMRGTSGGASTDTQYF.

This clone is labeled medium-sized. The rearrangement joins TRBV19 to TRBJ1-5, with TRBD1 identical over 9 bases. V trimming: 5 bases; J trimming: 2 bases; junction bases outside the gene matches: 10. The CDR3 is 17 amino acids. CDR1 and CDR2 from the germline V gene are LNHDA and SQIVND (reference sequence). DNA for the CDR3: TGTGCCAGTAGTCCTCTAACCACAGGGGGCGGCAATCAGCCCCAGCATTTT. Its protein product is CASSPLTTGGGNQPQHF.

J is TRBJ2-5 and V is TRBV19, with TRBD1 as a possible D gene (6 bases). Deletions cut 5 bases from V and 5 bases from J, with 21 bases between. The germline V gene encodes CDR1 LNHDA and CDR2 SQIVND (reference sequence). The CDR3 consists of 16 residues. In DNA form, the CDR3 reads TGTGCCAGTAGTCCAACTCTCACCACAGGGCACGAGACCCAGTACTTC. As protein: CASSPTLTTGHETQYF. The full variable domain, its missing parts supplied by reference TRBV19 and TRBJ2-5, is DGGITQSPKYLFRKEGQNVTLSCEQNLNHDAMYWYRQDPGQGLRLIYYSQIVNDFQKGDIAEGYSVSREKKESFPLTVTSAQKNPTAFYLCASSPTLTTGHETQYFGPGTRLLVL.

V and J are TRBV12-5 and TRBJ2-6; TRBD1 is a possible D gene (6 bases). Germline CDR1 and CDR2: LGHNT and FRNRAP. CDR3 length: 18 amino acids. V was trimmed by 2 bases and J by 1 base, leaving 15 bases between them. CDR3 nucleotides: TGTGCTAGTGGTTTGAGAACAGGGCGTGAGTCTGGGGCCAACGTCCTGACTTTC. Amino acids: CASGLRTGRESGANVLTF.

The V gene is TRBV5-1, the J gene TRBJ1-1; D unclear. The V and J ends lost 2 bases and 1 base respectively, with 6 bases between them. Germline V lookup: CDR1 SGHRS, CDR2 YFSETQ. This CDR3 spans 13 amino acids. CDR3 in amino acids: CASSFSGNTEAFF. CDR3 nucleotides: TGCGCCAGCAGCTTTTCGGGGAACACTGAAGCTTTCTTT.

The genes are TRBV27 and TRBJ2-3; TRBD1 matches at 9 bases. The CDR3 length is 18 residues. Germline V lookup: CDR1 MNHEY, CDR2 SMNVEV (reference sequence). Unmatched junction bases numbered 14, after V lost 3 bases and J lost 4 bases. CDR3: CASSLHTLPGQGADTQYF. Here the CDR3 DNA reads TGTGCCAGCAGTTTGCACACCCTGCCGGGACAGGGTGCAGATACGCAGTATTTT.

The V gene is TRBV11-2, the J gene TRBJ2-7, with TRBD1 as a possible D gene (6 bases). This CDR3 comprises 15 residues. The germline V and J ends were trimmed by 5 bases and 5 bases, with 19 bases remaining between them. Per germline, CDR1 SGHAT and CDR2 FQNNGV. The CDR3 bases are TGTGCCAGCAGCGTGGGTGGAAGGGGGTCCAACGAGCAGTACTTC. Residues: CASSVGGRGSNEQYF.